One sample yielded the 5 T cell receptor beta chains listed below, sequenced in a study of T cell responses to AZD1222 COVID-19 vaccine. Profiled with immunoSEQ multiplex PCR; TCRdb holds only in-frame clones, not every one. Of about 200,000 clones listed, over 85% were seen once; the top ten hold approximately 1%. The source was peripheral blood, collected 28 days after the second AZD1222 dose. The receptor set was obtained from an adult who received the AZD1222 COVID-19 vaccine.

This rearrangement joins TRBV7-9 to TRBJ1-2; TRBD1 aligns across 7 bases. Germline CDR1 reads SEHNR; CDR2 reads FQNEAQ (reference sequence). The CDR3 runs 12 residues. Germline trimming cut 5 bases from V and 8 bases from J; bases unmatched to any gene: 5. The CDR3 DNA is TGTGCCAGCAGCCCAGGGGGTGGGGGCTACACCTTC. The encoded protein is CASSPGGGGYTF.

V usage is TRBV2 and J usage is TRBJ2-2, with D possibly matching TRBD2 (6 bases). There are 15 residues in the CDR3. CDR1 and CDR2 (germline): SNHLY, FYNNEI. V lost 5 bases, J lost 6 bases, and 16 bases lay in between. The CDR3 DNA sequence: TGTGCCAGCAGTCCTCGACTAGTGGGGGCCGGGGAGCTGTTTTTT. It specifies CASSPRLVGAGELFF.

The genes are TRBV18 and TRBJ1-3; D gene ambiguous. The CDR3 consists of 15 residues. Per the germline V gene, CDR1 is KGHSH and CDR2 is LQKENI. V lost 3 bases to trimming and J lost 0 bases, with 9 bases between them. CDR3 coding DNA: TGTGCCAGCTCACCCGACCTAAGCTCTGGAAACACCATATATTTT. This gives the protein CASSPDLSSGNTIYF.

The chain couples TRBV7-7 to TRBJ2-1; 7 nucleotides line up with TRBD2. CDR1 SSHAT and CDR2 FNYEAQ come from the germline V gene (reference sequence). The V and J ends lost 1 base and 3 bases, in that order; junction bases with no gene match: 3. CDR3 length equals 15 residues. The CDR3, as DNA: TGTGCCAGCAGCTTAGACGGGGGGTACTACAATGAGCAGTTCTTC. Residues: CASSLDGGYYNEQFF.

The chain recombines TRBV7-8 with TRBJ2-7, with 7 positions matching TRBD1. This CDR3 has 14 residues. Germline V CDR1 and CDR2: SGHVS, FQNEAQ. Trimming cost V 4 bases and J 1 base; bases outside gene matches: 4. CDR3 amino acids: CASSSGTVSYEQYF. DNA for the CDR3: TGTGCCAGCAGCTCCGGGACAGTTTCCTACGAGCAGTACTTC.